A selection of T cell receptor beta chains follows, all from one sample in a study of shared clonotypes between healthy human individuals. The assay was immunoSEQ multiplex PCR, and TCRdb's table has in-frame clones only and misses some. The sample has some 630,000 clones, 95% to 96% seen once. The material sequenced was naive CD8+ T cells sorted from blood. The origin of the receptors is a woman in her 30s in good health. The CDR3 runs from the conserved cysteine through the conserved F or W. The order of the fields is CDR3 DNA, CDR3 protein, D gene, J gene, V gene, clone size. A D gene is named only where the DNA matches it firmly. Clone size appears in some rows only: once, few, many, or a class for an expanded clone.

TGCGCCAGCAGCCAAGCAGGTAGCGGGATCTCCTACGAGCAGTACTTC	CASSQAGSGISYEQYF	TRBD2	TRBJ2-7	TRBV4-1	-
TGTGCCAGCAGTTATATGACCGGACAAGAGACCCAGTACTTC	CASSYMTGQETQYF	-	TRBJ2-5	TRBV6-6	-
TGTGCCAGCAGTCCGACCGCCCCGCGCGAGCGGGGGAAAAATGAGCAGTTCTTC	CASSPTAPRERGKNEQFF	TRBD2	TRBJ2-1	TRBV6-4	-
TGTGCCAGCAGTTTACCCCGGGGGGAGCTGTTTTTT	CASSLPRGELFF	-	TRBJ2-2	TRBV28	-
TGTGCCAGCAGCCCCCGGGACACCAATCAAGAGACCCAGTACTTC	CASSPRDTNQETQYF	-	TRBJ2-5	TRBV13	-
TGTGCCAGCAGCTATATACACAATGAGCAGTTCTTC	CASSYIHNEQFF	-	TRBJ2-1	TRBV28	-
TGCGCCAGCAGCCAAGAGACGGGGTTCGCCTACGAGCAGTACTTC	CASSQETGFAYEQYF	-	TRBJ2-7	TRBV4-1	once
TGTGCCAGCAGCACCGCATCCAGGGGGCTCCGTCGGGGCTACACCTTC	CASSTASRGLRRGYTF	TRBD1	TRBJ1-2	TRBV5-6	-
TGTGCCAGCAGCCCTTGGACTAGCGGGATAAAAGACAATGAGCAGTTCTTC	CASSPWTSGIKDNEQFF	TRBD2	TRBJ2-1	TRBV7-9	-
TGCAGCGTTGTGGGAAGGGGGCTAGGGAACACTGAAGCTTTCTTT	CSVVGRGLGNTEAFF	TRBD1	TRBJ1-1	TRBV29-1	few
TGTGCCAGCAGCCGGGCGATCAGTGAGCAGTTCTTC	CASSRAISEQFF	-	TRBJ2-1	TRBV5-8	-
TGTGCCAGCAGCTTAGAGGTCGGATCGGGAGAGACCCAGTACTTC	CASSLEVGSGETQYF	-	TRBJ2-5	TRBV7-6	-
TGTGCCAGCAGCTTTGGACTCGTCCCTGAGCAGTTCTTC	CASSFGLVPEQFF	-	TRBJ2-1	TRBV5-4	-
TGTGCCAGCAGTCAGGGGGACAGGTACAATGAGCAGTTCTTC	CASSQGDRYNEQFF	TRBD1	TRBJ2-1	TRBV27	-
TGTGCCAGCAGCCCCCAGGGGGCACGAAATGAAAAACTGTTTTTT	CASSPQGARNEKLFF	TRBD1	TRBJ1-4	TRBV28	-
TGTGCCAGCAGCGTTCCCGGGACAGGGTTGGGAGGAAACACCATATATTTT	CASSVPGTGLGGNTIYF	TRBD1	TRBJ1-3	TRBV9	once